Below, one TCR beta chain is given with its context. These data belong to a study of blood T cell repertoires in COVID-19. About the research overall: Sites across the United States, Italy and Spain contributed samples from acute and convalescent COVID-19. PBMCs, B-cell-depleted T cells, or T cells were the source of the cDNA or gDNA that made up the material.

Here immunoSEQ multiplex PCR was the method, and the copy in TCRdb shows in-frame clones only, minus some. The table includes approximately 85,000 clones, roughly 88% detected once. Germline assignment: CDR1 MDHEN and CDR2 SYDVKM. This CDR3 is built from 13 residues. V shed 3 bases and J shed 0 bases, with 6 bases lying between them. The source of this sequence is a man aged 50-60 years with active or convalescent COVID-19. This chain uses TRBV28 with TRBJ2-7; TRBD2 might be the D (6 bases). Sequenced input: peripheral blood. CDR3 amino acids: CASSFGSSYEQYF. CDR3 in DNA: TGTGCCAGCAGTTTCGGGAGCTCCTACGAGCAGTACTTC.